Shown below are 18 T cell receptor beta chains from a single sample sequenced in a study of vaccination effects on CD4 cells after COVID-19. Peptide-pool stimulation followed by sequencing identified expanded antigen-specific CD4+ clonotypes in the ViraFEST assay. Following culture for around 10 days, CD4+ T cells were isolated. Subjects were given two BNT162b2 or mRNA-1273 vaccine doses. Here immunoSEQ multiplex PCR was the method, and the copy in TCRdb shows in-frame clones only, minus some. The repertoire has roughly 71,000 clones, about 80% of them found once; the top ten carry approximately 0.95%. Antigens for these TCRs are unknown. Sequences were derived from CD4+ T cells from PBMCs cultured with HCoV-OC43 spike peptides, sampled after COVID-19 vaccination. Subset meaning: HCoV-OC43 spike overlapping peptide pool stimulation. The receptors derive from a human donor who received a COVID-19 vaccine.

CDR3 in DNA: TGTGCCAGCAGCATCCCGGGAGGGGTCTACAATGAGCAGTTCTTC. It yields the protein CASSIPGGVYNEQFF. V and J are TRBV7-3 and TRBJ2-1; 8 bases align to TRBD2. CDR1 SGHTA and CDR2 FQGTGA come from the germline V gene. The CDR3 length is 15 residues. Germline trimming cut 5 bases from V and 3 bases from J; bases unmatched to any gene: 6. Filled out from reference TRBV7-3 and TRBJ2-1, the complete variable domain reads GAGVSQTPSNKVTEKGKYVELRCDPISGHTALYWYRQSLGQGPEFLIYFQGTGAADDSGLPNDRFFAVRPEGSVSTLKIQRTERGDSAVYLCASSIPGGVYNEQFFGPGTRLTVL.

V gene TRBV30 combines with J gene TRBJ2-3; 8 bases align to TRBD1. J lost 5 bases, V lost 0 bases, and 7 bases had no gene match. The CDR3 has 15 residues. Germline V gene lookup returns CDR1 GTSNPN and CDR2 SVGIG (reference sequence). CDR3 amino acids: CAWSVLQGGLDTQYF. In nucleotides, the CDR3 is TGTGCCTGGAGTGTATTACAGGGGGGTCTAGATACGCAGTATTTT.

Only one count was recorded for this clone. The CDR3 sequence is CASSGTVNHNEQFF. As DNA, the CDR3 is TGCGCCAGCAGCGGGACAGTTAACCACAATGAGCAGTTCTTC. The chain joins TRBV5-1 to TRBJ2-1, with 7 bases aligning to TRBD1. Germline trimming cut 4 bases from V and 5 bases from J; bases unmatched to any gene: 6. CDR3 length: 14 residues. In germline, CDR1 is SGHRS, CDR2 YFSETQ.

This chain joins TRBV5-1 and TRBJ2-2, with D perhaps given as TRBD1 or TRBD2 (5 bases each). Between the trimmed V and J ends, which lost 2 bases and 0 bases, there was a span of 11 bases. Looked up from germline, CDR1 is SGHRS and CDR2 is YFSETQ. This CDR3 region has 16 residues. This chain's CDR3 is CASSLAGTANTGELFF. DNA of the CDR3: TGCGCCAGCAGCTTAGCCGGGACGGCGAACACCGGGGAGCTGTTTTTT.

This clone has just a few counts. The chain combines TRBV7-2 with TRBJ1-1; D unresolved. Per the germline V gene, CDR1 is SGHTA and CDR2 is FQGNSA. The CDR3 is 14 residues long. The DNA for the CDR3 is TGTGCGTCTCAGTGGAGGTGGGAAAGCACTGAAGCTTTCTTT. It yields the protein CASQWRWESTEAFF. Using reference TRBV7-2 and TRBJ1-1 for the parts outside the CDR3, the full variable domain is GAGVSQSPSNKVTEKGKDVELRCDPISGHTALYWYRQSLGQGLEFLIYFQGNSAPDKSGLPSDRFSAERTGGSVSTLTIQRTQQEDSAVYLCASQWRWESTEAFFGQGTRLTVV.

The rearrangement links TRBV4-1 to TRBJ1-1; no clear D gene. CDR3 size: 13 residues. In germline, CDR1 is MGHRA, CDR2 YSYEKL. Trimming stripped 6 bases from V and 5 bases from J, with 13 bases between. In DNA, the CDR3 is TGCGCCAGCAGGACGGCCCTCGGGACTGAAGCTTTCTTT. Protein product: CASRTALGTEAFF.

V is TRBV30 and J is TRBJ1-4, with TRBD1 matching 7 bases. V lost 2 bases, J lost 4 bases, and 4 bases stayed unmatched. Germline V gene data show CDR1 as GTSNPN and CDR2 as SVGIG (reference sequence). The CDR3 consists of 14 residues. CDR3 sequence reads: CAWSTDRVNEKLFF. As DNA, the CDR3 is TGTGCCTGGAGTACCGACAGGGTTAATGAAAAACTGTTTTTT. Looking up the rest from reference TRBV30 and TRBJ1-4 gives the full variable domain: SQTIHQWPATLVQPVGSPLSLECTVEGTSNPNLYWYRQAAGRGLQLLFYSVGIGQISSEVPQNLSASRPQDRQFILSSKKLLLSDSGFYLCAWSTDRVNEKLFFGSGTQLSVL.

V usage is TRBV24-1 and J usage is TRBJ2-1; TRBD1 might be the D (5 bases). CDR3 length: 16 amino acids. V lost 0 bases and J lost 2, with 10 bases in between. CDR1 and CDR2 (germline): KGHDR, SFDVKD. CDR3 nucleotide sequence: TGTGCCACCAGTGATTTGCAGACAGCAACCTACAATGAGCAGTTCTTC. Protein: CATSDLQTATYNEQFF.

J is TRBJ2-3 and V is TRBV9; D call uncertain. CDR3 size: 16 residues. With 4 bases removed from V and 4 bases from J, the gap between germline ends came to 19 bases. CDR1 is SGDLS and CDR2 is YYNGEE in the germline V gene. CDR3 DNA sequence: TGTGCCAGCAGCAACCCGCTTGTGGTTGGGGCAGATACGCAGTATTTT. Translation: CASSNPLVVGADTQYF.

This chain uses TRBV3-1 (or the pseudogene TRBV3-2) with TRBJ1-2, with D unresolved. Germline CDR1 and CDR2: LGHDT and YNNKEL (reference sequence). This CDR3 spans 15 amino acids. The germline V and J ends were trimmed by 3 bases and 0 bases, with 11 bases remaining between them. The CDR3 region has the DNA TGTGCCAGCAGCCATGGGAGCCAGTCTAACTATGGCTACACCTTC. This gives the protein CASSHGSQSNYGYTF.

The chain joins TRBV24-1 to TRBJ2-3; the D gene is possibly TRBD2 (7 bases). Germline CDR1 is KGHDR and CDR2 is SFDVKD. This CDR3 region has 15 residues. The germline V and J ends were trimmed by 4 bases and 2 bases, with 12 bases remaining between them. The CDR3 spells CATSEGGTNTDTQYF. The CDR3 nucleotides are TGTGCCACCAGTGAAGGGGGGACTAACACAGATACGCAGTATTTT.

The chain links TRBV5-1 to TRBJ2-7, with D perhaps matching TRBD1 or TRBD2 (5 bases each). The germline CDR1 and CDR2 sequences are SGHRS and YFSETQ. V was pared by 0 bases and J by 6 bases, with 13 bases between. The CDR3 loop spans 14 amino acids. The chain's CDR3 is CASSLGGTTGEQYV. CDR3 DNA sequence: TGCGCCAGCAGCTTGGGGGGGACGACGGGCGAGCAGTACGTC.

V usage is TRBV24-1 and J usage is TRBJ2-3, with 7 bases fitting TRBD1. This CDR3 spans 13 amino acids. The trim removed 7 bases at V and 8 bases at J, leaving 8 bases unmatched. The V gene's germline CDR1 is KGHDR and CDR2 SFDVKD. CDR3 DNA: TGTGCCACCAGGGGGGCACCAGGGGGTACGCAGTATTTT. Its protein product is CATRGAPGGTQYF.

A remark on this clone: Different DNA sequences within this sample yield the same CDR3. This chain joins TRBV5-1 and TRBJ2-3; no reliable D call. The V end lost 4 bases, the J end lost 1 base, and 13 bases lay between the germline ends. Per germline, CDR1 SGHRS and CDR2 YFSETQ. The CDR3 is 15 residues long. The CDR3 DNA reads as TGCGCCAGCAGCCTCTCTCTCGCCGGCACAGATACGCAGTATTTT. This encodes CASSLSLAGTDTQYF.

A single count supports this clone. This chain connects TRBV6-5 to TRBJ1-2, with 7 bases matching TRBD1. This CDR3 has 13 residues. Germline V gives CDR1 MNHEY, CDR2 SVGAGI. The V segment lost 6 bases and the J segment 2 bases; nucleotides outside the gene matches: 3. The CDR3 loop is CASRTTGNYGYTF. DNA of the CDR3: TGTGCCAGCAGGACGACAGGGAACTATGGCTACACCTTC.

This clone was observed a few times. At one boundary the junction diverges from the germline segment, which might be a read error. The CDR3 protein is CASSPGGEIGEPQYF. The CDR3 region has the DNA TGTGCCAGCAGCCCAGGTGGGGAGATAGGAGAGCCCCAGTACTTC. This chain connects TRBV5-4 to TRBJ2-5; TRBD2 might be the D (5 bases). Germline-derived CDR1 and CDR2 are SGHNT and YYREEE (reference sequence). The CDR3 extends over 15 amino acids.

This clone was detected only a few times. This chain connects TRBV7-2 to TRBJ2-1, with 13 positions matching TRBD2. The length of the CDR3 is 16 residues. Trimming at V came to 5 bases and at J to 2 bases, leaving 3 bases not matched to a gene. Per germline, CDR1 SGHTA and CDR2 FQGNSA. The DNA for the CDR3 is TGTGCCAGCAGCCTCACTAGCGGGGGGGCCTACAATGAGCAGTTCTTC. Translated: CASSLTSGGAYNEQFF.

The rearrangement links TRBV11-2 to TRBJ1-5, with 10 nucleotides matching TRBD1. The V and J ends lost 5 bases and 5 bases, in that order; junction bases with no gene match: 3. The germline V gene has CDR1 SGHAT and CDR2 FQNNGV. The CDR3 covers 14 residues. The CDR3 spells CASSPDRGDQPQHF. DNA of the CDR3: TGTGCCAGCAGCCCGGACAGGGGGGATCAGCCCCAGCATTTT.